This passage covers 5 T cell receptor beta chains from one sample sequenced in a study of OX40 agonist ivuxolimab in advanced cancers. The data were produced by immunoSEQ multiplex PCR, yet TCRdb's version contains in-frame clones alone and is incomplete. The table includes 65,000 to 100,000 clones, around nine tenths detected once. Sequenced material: CD4+ or CD8+ T cells sorted from blood, taken in a trial of the OX40 agonist ivuxolimab. These receptors were taken from an adult with an advanced solid tumor such as melanoma, head and neck, liver or kidney cancer.

This rearrangement joins TRBV19 to TRBJ2-3; D is possibly TRBD2 (6 bases). Germline values: CDR1 LNHDA, CDR2 SQIVND (reference sequence). This CDR3 is 13 amino acids long. V was shortened by 4 bases and J by 3 bases, with 8 bases between the two germline ends. CDR3 sequence: CASSTGRTDTQYF. DNA of the CDR3: TGTGCCAGTAGTACAGGGAGGACAGATACGCAGTATTTT. The entire variable domain, with the rest obtained from reference TRBV19 and TRBJ2-3, is as follows: DGGITQSPKYLFRKEGQNVTLSCEQNLNHDAMYWYRQDPGQGLRLIYYSQIVNDFQKGDIAEGYSVSREKKESFPLTVTSAQKNPTAFYLCASSTGRTDTQYFGPGTRLTVL.

The chain combines TRBV19 with TRBJ2-7, with 7 bases matching TRBD1. There are 14 residues in the CDR3. V lost 6 bases to trimming and J lost 4 bases; unmatched junction nucleotides: 9. Germline CDR1 is LNHDA and CDR2 is SQIVND (reference sequence). The CDR3 loop reads CASRNKGGAYEQYF. The DNA of the CDR3 is TGTGCCAGTAGGAATAAAGGGGGCGCGTACGAGCAGTACTTC.

V gene TRBV6-5 combines with J gene TRBJ2-7; D tentatively reads TRBD1 or TRBD2 (5 bases each). CDR3 size: 14 residues. Trimming removed 6 bases at V and 1 base at J, with 13 bases between. CDR1 is MNHEY, CDR2 SVGAGI, per germline. This CDR3 reads CASRTGTGSYEQYF. The CDR3 coding sequence is TGTGCCAGCAGAACCGGGACGGGTTCCTACGAGCAGTACTTC.

The chain links TRBV2 to TRBJ2-3; TRBD1 or TRBD2 may be the D gene (5 bases each). Germline CDR1 and CDR2: SNHLY and FYNNEI. The V and J ends lost 11 bases and 0 bases respectively, with 15 bases between them. The CDR3 consists of 14 residues. CDR3 nucleotide sequence: TGTGCCGGAGCCGGGACCCTTAGCACAGATACGCAGTATTTT. This encodes CAGAGTLSTDTQYF.

The chain couples TRBV28 to TRBJ2-1, with 8 bases matching TRBD2. The germline CDR1 and CDR2 sequences are MDHEN and SYDVKM. This CDR3 is 15 amino acids long. With 6 bases clipped from V and 4 bases from J, the junction kept 8 bases outside the gene matches. CDR3 sequence: CASSVAGKEYNEQFF. In DNA form, the CDR3 reads TGTGCCAGCAGCGTAGCGGGAAAGGAGTACAATGAGCAGTTCTTC.